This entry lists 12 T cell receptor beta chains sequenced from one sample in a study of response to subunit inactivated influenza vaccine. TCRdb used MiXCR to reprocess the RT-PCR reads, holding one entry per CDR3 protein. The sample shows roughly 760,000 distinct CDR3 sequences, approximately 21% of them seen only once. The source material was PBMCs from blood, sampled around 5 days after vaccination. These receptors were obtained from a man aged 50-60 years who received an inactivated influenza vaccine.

This CDR3 reads CSARSAGSDEQYF. DNA of the CDR3: TGCAGTGCTAGAAGTGCGGGAAGCGACGAGCAGTACTTC. The rearrangement joins TRBV20-1 to TRBJ2-7, with D possibly being TRBD2 (6 bases). The CDR3 is made up of 13 amino acids. The V end was cut by 2 bases, the J end by 5 bases, with 13 bases between. Germline-derived CDR1 and CDR2 are DFQATT and SNEGSKA (reference sequence).

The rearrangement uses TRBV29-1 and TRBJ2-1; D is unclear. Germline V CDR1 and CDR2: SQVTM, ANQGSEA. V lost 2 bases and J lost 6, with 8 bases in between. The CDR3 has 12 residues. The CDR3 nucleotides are TGCAGCGTTGAACGACTCTTCAATGAGCAGTTCTTC. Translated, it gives CSVERLFNEQFF.

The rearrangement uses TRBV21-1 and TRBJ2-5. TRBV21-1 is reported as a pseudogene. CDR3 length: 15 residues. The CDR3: CASSKENIYQETQYF. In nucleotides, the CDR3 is TGTGCCAGCAGCAAAGAAAATATATACCAAGAGACCCAGTACTTC.

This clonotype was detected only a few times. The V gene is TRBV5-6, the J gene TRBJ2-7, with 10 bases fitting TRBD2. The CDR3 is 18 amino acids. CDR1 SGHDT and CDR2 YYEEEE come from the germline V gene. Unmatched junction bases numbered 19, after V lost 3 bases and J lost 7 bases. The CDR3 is CASSSLGNPSGSTREQYF. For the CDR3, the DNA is TGTGCCAGCAGCTCCCTTGGGAATCCTAGCGGGAGTACGCGTGAGCAGTACTTC.

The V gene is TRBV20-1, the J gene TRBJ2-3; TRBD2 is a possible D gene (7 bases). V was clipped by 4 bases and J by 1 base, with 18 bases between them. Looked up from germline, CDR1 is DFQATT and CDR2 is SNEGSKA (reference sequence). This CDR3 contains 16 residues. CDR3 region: CSATHPAGARTDTQYF. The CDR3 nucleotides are TGCAGTGCTACACACCCGGCGGGGGCCCGCACAGATACGCAGTATTTT.

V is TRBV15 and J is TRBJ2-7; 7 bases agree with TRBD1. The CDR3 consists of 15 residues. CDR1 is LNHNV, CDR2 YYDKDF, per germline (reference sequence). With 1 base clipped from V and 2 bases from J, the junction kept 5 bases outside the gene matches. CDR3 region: CATSRGQGITYEQYF. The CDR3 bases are TGTGCCACCAGCAGAGGACAGGGTATAACCTACGAGCAGTACTTC.

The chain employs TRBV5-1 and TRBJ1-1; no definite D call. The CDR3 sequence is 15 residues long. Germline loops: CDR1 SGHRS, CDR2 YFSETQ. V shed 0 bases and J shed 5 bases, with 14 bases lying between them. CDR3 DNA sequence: TGCGCCAGCAGCTTGGTTAGGGCCTCTGGGACTGAAGCTTTCTTT. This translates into CASSLVRASGTEAFF.

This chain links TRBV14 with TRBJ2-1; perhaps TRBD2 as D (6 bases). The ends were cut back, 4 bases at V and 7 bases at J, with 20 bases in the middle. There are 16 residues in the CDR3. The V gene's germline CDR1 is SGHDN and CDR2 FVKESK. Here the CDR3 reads CASSPFYLGRGNEQFF. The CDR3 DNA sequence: TGTGCCAGCAGCCCTTTCTATCTCGGGAGAGGTAATGAGCAGTTCTTC.

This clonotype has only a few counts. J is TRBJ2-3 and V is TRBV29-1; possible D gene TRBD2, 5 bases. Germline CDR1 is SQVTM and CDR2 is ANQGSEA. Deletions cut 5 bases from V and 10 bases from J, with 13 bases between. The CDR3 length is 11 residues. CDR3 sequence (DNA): TGCAGCGTTCCGGGCCGAGGGTCGCAGTATTTT. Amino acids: CSVPGRGSQYF.

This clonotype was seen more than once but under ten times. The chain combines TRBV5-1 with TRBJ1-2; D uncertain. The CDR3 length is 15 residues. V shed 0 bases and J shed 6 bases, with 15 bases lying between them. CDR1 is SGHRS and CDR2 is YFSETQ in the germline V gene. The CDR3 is CASSLASLVENGYTF. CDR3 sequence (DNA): TGCGCCAGCAGCTTGGCCTCTCTGGTGGAGAATGGCTACACCTTC.

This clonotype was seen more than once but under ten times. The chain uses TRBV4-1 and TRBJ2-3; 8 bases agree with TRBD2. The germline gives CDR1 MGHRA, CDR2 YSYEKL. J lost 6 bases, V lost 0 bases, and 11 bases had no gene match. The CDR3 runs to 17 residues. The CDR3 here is CASSQDLAAGGMDTQYF. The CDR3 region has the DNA TGCGCCAGCAGCCAAGATCTAGCGGCGGGAGGAATGGATACGCAGTATTTT.

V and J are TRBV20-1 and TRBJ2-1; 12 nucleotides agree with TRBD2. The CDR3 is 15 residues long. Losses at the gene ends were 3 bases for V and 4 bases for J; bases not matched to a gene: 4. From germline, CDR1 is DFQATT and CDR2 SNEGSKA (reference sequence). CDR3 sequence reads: CSARTSGGLYNEQFF. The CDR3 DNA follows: TGCAGTGCTAGGACTAGCGGGGGCCTTTACAATGAGCAGTTCTTC.